This TCR beta chain was identified during a study of identical twins. TCRdb re-analysed the 5' RACE reads in MiXCR, keeping a single row per CDR3 protein. Here the sample spans around 1.7 million distinct CDR3 sequences, about 32% being singletons. As for this clonotype: Antigen specificity is unknown.

With no exceptions, donors were healthy Caucasians. Whole-study findings and limits: Beta out-of-frame twin sharing showed a weaker excess.

V shed 3 bases and J shed 3 bases, with 9 bases lying between them. The CDR3 contains 13 residues. The TCR originated in a newborn girl in good health. Specimen: cord blood. The V gene is TRBV12-3 or TRBV12-4, the J gene TRBJ2-7; no firm D call. CDR3 DNA sequence: TGTGCCAGCAGTTTTCATCTAGTCTACGAGCAGTACTTC. Amino acids: CASSFHLVYEQYF.